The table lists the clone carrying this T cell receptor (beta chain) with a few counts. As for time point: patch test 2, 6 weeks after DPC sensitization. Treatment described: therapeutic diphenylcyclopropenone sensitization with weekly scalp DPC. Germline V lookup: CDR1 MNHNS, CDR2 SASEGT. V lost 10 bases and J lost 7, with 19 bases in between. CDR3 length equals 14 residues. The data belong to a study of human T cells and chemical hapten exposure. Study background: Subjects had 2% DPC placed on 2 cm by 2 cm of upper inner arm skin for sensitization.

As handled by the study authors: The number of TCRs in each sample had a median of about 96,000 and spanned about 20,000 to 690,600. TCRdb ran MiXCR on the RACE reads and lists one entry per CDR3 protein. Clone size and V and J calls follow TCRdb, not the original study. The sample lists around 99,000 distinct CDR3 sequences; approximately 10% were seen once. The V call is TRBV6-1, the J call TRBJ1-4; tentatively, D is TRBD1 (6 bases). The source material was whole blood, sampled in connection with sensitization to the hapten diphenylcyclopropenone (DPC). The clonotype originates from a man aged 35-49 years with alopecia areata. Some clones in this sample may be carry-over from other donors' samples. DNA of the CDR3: TGTGCCACCTCTTCGGGACAAATACCTGAAAAACTGTTTTTT. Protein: CATSSGQIPEKLFF.